This entry lists 12 T cell receptor beta chains sequenced from one sample in a study of T cells after yellow fever vaccination. One entry per CDR3 protein results from TCRdb running MiXCR on the 5' RACE reads. Of 70,000 or so distinct CDR3 sequences in the sample, 5.5% to 7.5% were seen once. The sequenced sample was CD4+ T cells sorted from PBMCs, obtained less than 16 days after the first yellow fever vaccination. The origin of the receptors is a man between 18 and 35 years old who received the YFV17D yellow fever vaccine.

Of note for this clonotype: A read error is possible here, since a much larger clone lies one base away. This chain joins TRBV3-1 and TRBJ2-2; no clear D gene. In germline, CDR1 is LGHDT, CDR2 YNNKEL (reference sequence). Trimming removed 4 bases at V and 4 bases at J, with 7 bases between. The CDR3 length is 13 residues. The CDR3 region has the DNA TGTGCCAGCAGCCGCGTAGGCACCGGGGAGCTGTTTTTT. Amino acids: CASSRVGTGELFF.

There are many counts of this clonotype. The V and J genes are TRBV18 and TRBJ2-5, with 9 bases identical to TRBD1. The CDR3 runs to 14 residues. Germline assignment: CDR1 KGHSH and CDR2 LQKENI. The trim removed 0 bases at V and 4 bases at J, leaving 0 bases unmatched. The CDR3 loop reads CASSPPTGGETQYF. The DNA of the CDR3 is TGTGCCAGCTCACCACCGACAGGGGGAGAGACCCAGTACTTC.

In this sample, this clonotype turned up many times. This chain connects TRBV5-1 to TRBJ2-2, with D uncertain. The germline V and J ends were trimmed by 3 bases and 1 base, with 4 bases remaining between them. The CDR3 runs 13 residues. Germline CDR1 and CDR2: SGHRS and YFSETQ. CDR3 DNA: TGCGCCAGCAGCTCGGGGAACACCGGGGAGCTGTTTTTT. Protein: CASSSGNTGELFF.

As for this clonotype: This may be a read error: a much more frequent sequence differs by one nucleotide. This chain uses TRBV20-1 with TRBJ1-5, with TRBD1 matching 10 bases. The ends lost 5 bases at V and 8 bases at J; junction bases unmatched: 12. The V gene's germline CDR1 is DFQATT and CDR2 SNEGSKA (reference sequence). CDR3 length equals 15 residues. Here the CDR3 DNA reads TGCAGTGCTCGAGGGCGGACAGGGGGAGATAAGCCCCAGCATTTT. It specifies CSARGRTGGDKPQHF.

Many counts were recorded for this clonotype. The J gene is TRBJ1-3, the V gene TRBV6-5, with D uncertain. The CDR3 runs 18 residues. V was trimmed by 6 bases and J by 0 bases, leaving 21 bases between them. The germline CDR1 and CDR2 sequences are MNHEY and SVGAGI. The CDR3 here is CASSLDGPRGSSGNTIYF. In DNA form, the CDR3 reads TGTGCCAGCAGCCTTGACGGGCCTCGAGGGAGCTCTGGAAACACCATATATTTT.

Judged by abundance, this clonotype is medium-sized. J is TRBJ2-5 and V is TRBV5-5, with 11 bases identical to TRBD2. V was clipped by 1 base and J by 5 bases; unmatched bases: 4. The CDR3 runs to 15 residues. CDR1 and CDR2 from the germline V gene are SGHKS and YYEKEE (reference sequence). DNA of the CDR3: TGTGCCAGCAGCTTGAATAGCGGGGGGGCCGAGACCCAGTACTTC. Protein: CASSLNSGGAETQYF.

This clonotype was observed many times. This sequence joins TRBV10-3 and TRBJ1-2; D is unresolved. Germline loops: CDR1 ENHRY, CDR2 SYGVKD. The V and J ends lost 0 bases and 1 base respectively, with 3 bases between them. The CDR3 spans 13 residues. The DNA of the CDR3 is TGTGCCATCAGTGAGTCGGTTAACTATGGCTACACCTTC. It codes for CAISESVNYGYTF.

The sample holds many counts of this clonotype. The chain combines TRBV7-3 with TRBJ2-3; D is possibly TRBD2 (6 bases). The V end lost 5 bases, the J end lost 4 bases, and 13 bases lay between the germline ends. The CDR3 contains 14 residues. CDR1 SGHTA and CDR2 FQGTGA come from the germline V gene. This CDR3 reads CASSPFAGSDTQYF. The DNA for the CDR3 is TGTGCCAGCAGCCCCTTTGCGGGGTCAGATACGCAGTATTTT.

As to this clonotype: Just one base apart from a much larger clone, this may be a read error. The rearrangement joins TRBV7-2 to TRBJ2-5, with no clear D. This CDR3 is built from 12 residues. CDR1 is SGHTA and CDR2 is FQGNSA in the germline V gene. Trimming left V 5 bases short and J 9 bases short, with 13 bases between. The CDR3 region is CASSPPGLAQYF. The CDR3, as DNA: TGTGCCAGCAGCCCCCCTGGTTTGGCCCAGTACTTC.

This clonotype has a count of ten or more. An end of the junction differs from the germline gene, which may be a read error. This chain joins TRBV2 and TRBJ1-5; D is unresolved. Germline V lookup: CDR1 SNHLY, CDR2 FYNNEI. The length of the CDR3 is 15 residues. The CDR3 DNA is TGTGCCAGCAGCGAAGCAAGGCCAAACAATCAGCCCCAGCATTTT. Its translation: CASSEARPNNQPQHF.

In nucleotides, the CDR3 is TGCGCCAGCAGCTTGGGAGTGCGGGGGGTCCAAGAGACCCAGTACTTC. Translation gives CASSLGVRGVQETQYF. This chain uses TRBV5-1 with TRBJ2-5; the match to TRBD2 covers 8 bases. The CDR3 is 16 residues long. From germline, CDR1 is SGHRS and CDR2 YFSETQ. V was clipped by 0 bases and J by 1 base; unmatched bases: 5.

The table lists this clonotype with many counts. The J gene is TRBJ2-2, the V gene TRBV7-2; unclear D gene. Trimming cost V 1 base and J 11 bases, with 17 bases left between them. The CDR3 sequence is 15 residues long. From germline, CDR1 is SGHTA and CDR2 FQGNSA. CDR3 residues: CASSLDPLAQGELFF. In DNA, the CDR3 is TGTGCCAGCAGCTTAGATCCCCTGGCTCAAGGAGAGCTGTTTTTT.